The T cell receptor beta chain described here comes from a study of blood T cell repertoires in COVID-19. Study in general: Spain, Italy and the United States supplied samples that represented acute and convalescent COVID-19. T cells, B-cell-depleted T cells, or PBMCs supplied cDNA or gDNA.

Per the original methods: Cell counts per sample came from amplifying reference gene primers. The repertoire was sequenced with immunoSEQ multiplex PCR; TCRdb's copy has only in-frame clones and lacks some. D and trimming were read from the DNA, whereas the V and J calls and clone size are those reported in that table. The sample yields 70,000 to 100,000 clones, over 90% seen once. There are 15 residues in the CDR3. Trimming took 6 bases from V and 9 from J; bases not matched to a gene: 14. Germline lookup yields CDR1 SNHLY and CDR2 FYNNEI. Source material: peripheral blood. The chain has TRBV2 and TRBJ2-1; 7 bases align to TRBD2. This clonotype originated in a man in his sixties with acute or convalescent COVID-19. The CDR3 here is CASRGPLAASGEQFF. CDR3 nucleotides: TGTGCCAGCAGGGGCCCGCTAGCGGCCTCGGGTGAGCAGTTCTTC.